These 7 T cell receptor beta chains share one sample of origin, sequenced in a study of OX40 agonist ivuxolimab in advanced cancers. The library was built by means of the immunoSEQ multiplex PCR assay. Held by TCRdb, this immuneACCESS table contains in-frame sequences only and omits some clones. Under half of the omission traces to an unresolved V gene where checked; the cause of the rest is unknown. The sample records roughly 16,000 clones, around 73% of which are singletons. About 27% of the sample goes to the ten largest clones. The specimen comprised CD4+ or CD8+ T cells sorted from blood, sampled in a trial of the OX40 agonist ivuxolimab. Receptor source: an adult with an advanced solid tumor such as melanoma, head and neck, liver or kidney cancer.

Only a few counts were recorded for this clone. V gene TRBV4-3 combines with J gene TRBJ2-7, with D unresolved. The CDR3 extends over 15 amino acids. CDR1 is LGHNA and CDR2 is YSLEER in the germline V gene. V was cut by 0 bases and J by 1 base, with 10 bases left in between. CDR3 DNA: TGCGCCAGCAGCCAAGATATGTGGGATTCCTACGAGCAGTACTTC. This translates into CASSQDMWDSYEQYF.

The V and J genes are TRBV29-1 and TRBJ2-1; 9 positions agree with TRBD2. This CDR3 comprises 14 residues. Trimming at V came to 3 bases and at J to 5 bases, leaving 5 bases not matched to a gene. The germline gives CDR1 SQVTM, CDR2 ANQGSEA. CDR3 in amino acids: CSVDLSGRHNEQFF. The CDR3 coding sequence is TGCAGCGTTGATCTTAGCGGGAGACACAATGAGCAGTTCTTC.

The CDR3 DNA follows: TGTGCCAGTAGTACCGACAGGGAAGGAGACACAGATACGCAGTATTTT. Encoded protein: CASSTDREGDTDTQYF. The chain is built from TRBV19 and TRBJ2-3; 7 bases are a match to TRBD1. This CDR3 is built from 16 residues. In germline, CDR1 is LNHDA, CDR2 SQIVND (reference sequence). J gave up 2 bases and V 4 bases, and 9 bases lay outside the gene matches. Looking up the rest from reference TRBV19 and TRBJ2-3 gives the full variable domain: DGGITQSPKYLFRKEGQNVTLSCEQNLNHDAMYWYRQDPGQGLRLIYYSQIVNDFQKGDIAEGYSVSREKKESFPLTVTSAQKNPTAFYLCASSTDREGDTDTQYFGPGTRLTVL.

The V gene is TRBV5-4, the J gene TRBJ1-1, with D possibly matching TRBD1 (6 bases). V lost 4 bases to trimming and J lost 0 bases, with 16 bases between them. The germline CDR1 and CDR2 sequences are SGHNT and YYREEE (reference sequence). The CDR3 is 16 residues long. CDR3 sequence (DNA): TGTGCCAGCAGCCTAAACACCGGGGGCATGAACACTGAAGCTTTCTTT. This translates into CASSLNTGGMNTEAFF. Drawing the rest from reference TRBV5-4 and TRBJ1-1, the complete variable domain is ETGVTQSPTHLIKTRGQQVTLRCSSQSGHNTVSWYQQALGQGPQFIFQYYREEENGRGNFPPRFSGLQFPNYSSELNVNALELDDSALYLCASSLNTGGMNTEAFFGQGTRLTVV.

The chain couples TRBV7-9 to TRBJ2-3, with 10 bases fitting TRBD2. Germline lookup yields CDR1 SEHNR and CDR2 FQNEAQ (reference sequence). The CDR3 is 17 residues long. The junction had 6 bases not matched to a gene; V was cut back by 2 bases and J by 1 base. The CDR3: CASSLPPLAGGTDTQYF. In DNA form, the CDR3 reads TGTGCCAGCAGCTTACCCCCTCTAGCGGGAGGCACAGATACGCAGTATTTT.

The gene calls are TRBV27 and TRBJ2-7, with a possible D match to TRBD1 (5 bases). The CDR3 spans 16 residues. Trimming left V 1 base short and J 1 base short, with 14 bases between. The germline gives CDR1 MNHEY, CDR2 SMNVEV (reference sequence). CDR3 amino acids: CASSLLAGLPSYEQYF. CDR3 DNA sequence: TGTGCCAGCAGTTTATTGGCAGGGTTGCCTTCCTACGAGCAGTACTTC.

CDR3 residues: CSAEPDSLGSYGYTF. CDR3 DNA: TGCAGCGCCGAACCCGACAGTTTAGGGAGCTATGGCTACACCTTC. The chain recombines TRBV29-1 with TRBJ1-2, with D tentatively TRBD1 (5 bases). This CDR3 is 15 amino acids long. Trimming removed 7 bases from V and 4 bases from J, with 22 bases in between. Germline V gene lookup returns CDR1 SQVTM and CDR2 ANQGSEA.